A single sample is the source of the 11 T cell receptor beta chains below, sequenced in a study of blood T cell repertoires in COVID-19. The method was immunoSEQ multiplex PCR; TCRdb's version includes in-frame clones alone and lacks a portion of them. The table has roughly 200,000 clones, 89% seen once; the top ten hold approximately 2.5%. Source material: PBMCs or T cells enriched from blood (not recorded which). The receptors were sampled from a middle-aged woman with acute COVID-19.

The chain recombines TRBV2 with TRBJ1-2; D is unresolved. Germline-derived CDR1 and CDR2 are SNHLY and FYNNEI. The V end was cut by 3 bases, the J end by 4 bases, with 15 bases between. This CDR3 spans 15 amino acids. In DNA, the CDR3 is TGTGCCAGCAGTGATGAGGCGGTCGCCCCCTATGGCTACACCTTC. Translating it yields CASSDEAVAPYGYTF.

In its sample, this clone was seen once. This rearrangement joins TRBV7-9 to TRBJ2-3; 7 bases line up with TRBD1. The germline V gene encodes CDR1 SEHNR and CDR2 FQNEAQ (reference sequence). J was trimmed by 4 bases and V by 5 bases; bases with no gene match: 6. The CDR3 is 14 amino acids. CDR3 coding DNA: TGTGCCAGCAGCCTGGGACAGTTGGCAGATACGCAGTATTTT. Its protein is CASSLGQLADTQYF.

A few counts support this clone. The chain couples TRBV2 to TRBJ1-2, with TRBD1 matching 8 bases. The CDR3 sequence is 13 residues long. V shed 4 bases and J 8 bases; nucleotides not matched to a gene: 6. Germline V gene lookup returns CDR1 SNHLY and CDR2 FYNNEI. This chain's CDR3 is CASSVQGAGGYTF. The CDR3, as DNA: TGTGCCAGCAGTGTCCAGGGGGCAGGGGGCTACACCTTC.

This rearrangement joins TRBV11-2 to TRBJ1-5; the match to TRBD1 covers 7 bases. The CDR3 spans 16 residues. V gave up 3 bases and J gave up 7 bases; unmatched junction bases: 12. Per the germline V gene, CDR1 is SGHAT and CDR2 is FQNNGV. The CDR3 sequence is CASSLGGQFVRQPQHF. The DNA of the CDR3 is TGTGCCAGCAGCTTGGGGGGACAGTTTGTCCGGCAGCCCCAGCATTTT. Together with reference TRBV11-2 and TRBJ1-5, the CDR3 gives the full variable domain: EAGVAQSPRYKIIEKRQSVAFWCNPISGHATLYWYQQILGQGPKLLIQFQNNGVVDDSQLPKDRFSAERLKGVDSTLKIQPAKLEDSAVYLCASSLGGQFVRQPQHFGDGTRLSIL.

CDR3 protein: CASSSGVDRGREQYF. CDR3 nucleotide sequence: TGCGCCAGCAGCAGTGGGGTGGACAGGGGGCGTGAGCAGTACTTC. This chain joins TRBV4-3 and TRBJ2-7; 11 nucleotides align to TRBD1. Germline assignment: CDR1 LGHNA and CDR2 YSLEER. V shed 5 bases, J shed 7 bases, and the junction held 10 bases outside the gene matches. The CDR3 is 15 amino acids.

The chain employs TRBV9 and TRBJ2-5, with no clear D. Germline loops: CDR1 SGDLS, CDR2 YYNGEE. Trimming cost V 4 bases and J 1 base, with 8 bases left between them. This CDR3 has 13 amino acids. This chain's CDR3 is CASSSHPQETQYF. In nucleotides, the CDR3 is TGTGCCAGCAGCTCACATCCCCAAGAGACCCAGTACTTC.

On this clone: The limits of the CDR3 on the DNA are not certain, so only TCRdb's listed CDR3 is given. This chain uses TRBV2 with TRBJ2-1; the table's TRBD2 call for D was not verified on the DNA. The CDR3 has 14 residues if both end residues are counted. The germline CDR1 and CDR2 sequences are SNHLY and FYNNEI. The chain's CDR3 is CASSEEVAGGTSFF.

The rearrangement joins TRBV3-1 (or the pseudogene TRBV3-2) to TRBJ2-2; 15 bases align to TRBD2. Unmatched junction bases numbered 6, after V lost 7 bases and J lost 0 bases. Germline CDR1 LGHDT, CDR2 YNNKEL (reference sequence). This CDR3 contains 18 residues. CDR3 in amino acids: CASTGLAGGRPNTGELFF. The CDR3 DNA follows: TGTGCCAGCACCGGACTAGCGGGAGGGCGACCGAACACCGGGGAGCTGTTTTTT.

CDR3 DNA sequence: TGCAGTGCTAGTCTTTCTAGCGGGGGGCTGGGAGACAATGAGCAGTTCTTC. The encoded protein is CSASLSSGGLGDNEQFF. The chain combines TRBV20-1 with TRBJ2-1, with 11 bases identical to TRBD2. V was clipped by 3 bases and J by 5 bases; unmatched bases: 12. Per germline, CDR1 DFQATT and CDR2 SNEGSKA (reference sequence). The CDR3 is 17 amino acids.

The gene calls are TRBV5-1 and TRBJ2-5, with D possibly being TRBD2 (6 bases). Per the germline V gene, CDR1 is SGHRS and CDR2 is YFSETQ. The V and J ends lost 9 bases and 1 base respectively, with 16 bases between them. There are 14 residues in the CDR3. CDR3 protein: CATRRGGSQETQYF. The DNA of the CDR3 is TGCGCCACCAGAAGGGGAGGTAGCCAAGAGACCCAGTACTTC.

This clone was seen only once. CDR3 loop: CASSRSGVGTDTQYF. CDR3 in DNA: TGTGCCAGCAGCCGGAGCGGGGTAGGCACAGATACGCAGTATTTT. The V gene is TRBV3-1 (or the pseudogene TRBV3-2), the J gene TRBJ2-3, with 7 nucleotides matching TRBD2. The CDR3 extends over 15 amino acids. Germline CDR1 and CDR2: LGHDT and YNNKEL (reference sequence). V was clipped by 4 bases and J by 1 base; unmatched bases: 5.